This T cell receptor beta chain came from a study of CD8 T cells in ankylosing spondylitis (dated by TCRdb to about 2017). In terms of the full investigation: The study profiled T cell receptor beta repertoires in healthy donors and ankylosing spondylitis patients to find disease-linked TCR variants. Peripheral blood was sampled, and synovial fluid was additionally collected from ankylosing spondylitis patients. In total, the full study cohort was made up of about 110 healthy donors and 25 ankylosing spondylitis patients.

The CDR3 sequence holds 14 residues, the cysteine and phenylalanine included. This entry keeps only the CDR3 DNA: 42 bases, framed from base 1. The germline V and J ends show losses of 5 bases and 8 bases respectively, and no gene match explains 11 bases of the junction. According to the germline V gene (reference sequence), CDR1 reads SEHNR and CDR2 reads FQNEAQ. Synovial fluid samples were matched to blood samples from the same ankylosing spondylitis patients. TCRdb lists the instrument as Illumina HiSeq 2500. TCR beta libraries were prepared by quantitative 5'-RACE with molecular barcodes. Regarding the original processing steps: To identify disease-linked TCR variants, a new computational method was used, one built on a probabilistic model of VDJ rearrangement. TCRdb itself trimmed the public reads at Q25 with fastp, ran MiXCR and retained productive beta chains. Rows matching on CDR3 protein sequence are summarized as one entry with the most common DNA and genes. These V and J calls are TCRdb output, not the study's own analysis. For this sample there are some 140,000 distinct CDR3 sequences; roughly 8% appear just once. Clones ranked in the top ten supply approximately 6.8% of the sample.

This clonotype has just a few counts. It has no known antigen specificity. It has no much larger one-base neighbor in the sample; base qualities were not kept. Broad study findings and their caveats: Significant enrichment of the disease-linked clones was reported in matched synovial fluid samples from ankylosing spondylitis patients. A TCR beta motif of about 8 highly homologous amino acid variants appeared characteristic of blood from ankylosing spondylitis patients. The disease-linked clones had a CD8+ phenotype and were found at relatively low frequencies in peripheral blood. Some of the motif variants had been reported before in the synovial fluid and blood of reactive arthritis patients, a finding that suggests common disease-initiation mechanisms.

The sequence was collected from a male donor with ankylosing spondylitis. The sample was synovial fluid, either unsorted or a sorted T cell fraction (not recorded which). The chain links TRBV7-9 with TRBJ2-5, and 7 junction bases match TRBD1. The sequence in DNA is TGTGCCAGCAGCCCCCCGGGACAGCGAGGAACCCAGTACTTC. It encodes CASSPPGQRGTQYF.